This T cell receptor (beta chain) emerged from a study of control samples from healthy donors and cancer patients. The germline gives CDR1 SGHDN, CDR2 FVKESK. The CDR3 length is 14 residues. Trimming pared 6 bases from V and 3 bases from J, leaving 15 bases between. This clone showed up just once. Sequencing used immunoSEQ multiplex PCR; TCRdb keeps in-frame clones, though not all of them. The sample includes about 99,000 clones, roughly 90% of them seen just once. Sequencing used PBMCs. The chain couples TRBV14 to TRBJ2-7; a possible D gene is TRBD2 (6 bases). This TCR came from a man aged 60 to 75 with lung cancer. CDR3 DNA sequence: TGTGCCAGCAGTTTGACGGAGGGCGGCTACGAGCAGTACGTC. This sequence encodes CASSLTEGGYEQYV.